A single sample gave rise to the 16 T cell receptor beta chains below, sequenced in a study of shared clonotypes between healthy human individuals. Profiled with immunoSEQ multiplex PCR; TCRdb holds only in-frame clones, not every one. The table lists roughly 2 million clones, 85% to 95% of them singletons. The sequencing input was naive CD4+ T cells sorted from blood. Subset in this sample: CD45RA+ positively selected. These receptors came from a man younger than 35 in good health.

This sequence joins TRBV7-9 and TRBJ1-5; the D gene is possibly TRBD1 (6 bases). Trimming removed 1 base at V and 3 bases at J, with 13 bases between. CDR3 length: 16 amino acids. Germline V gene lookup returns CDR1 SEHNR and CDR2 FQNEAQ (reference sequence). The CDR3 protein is CASSLGGRGVNQPQHF. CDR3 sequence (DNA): TGTGCCAGCAGCTTAGGAGGCAGGGGTGTCAATCAGCCCCAGCATTTT. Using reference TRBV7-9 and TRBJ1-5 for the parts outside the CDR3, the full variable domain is DTGVSQNPRHKITKRGQNVTFRCDPISEHNRLYWYRQTLGQGPEFLTYFQNEAQLEKSRLLSDRFSAERPKGSFSTLEIQRTEQGDSAMYLCASSLGGRGVNQPQHFGDGTRLSIL.

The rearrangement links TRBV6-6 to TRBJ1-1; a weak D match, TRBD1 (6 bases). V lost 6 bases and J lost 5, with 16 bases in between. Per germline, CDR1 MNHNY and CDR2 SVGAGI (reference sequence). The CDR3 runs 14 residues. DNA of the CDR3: TGTGCCAGCAGCATGGGACACTCGGGGACTGAAGCTTTCTTT. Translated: CASSMGHSGTEAFF.

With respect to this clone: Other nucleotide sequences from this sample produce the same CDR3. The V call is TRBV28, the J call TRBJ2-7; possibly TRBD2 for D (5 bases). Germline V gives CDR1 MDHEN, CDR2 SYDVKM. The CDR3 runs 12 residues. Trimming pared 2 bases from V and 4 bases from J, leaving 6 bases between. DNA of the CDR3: TGTGCCAGCAGTTTAAGAGGGTACGAGCAGTACTTC. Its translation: CASSLRGYEQYF. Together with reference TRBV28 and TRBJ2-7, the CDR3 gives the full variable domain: DVKVTQSSRYLVKRTGEKVFLECVQDMDHENMFWYRQDPGLGLRLIYFSYDVKMKEKGDIPEGYSVSREKKERFSLILESASTNQTSMYLCASSLRGYEQYFGPGTRLTVT.

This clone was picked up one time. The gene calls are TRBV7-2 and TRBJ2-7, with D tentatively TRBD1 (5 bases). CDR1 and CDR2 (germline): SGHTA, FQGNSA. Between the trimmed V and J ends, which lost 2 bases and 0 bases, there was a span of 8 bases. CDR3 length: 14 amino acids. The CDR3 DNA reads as TGTGCCAGCAGCTTACACAGGAGCTCCTACGAGCAGTACTTC. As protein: CASSLHRSSYEQYF.

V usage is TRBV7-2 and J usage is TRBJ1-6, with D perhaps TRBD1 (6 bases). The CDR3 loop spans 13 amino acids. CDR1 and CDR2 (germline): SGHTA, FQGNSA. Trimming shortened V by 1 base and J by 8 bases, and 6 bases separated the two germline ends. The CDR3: CASSLDRDSPLHF. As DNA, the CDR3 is TGTGCCAGCAGCTTAGACAGGGATTCACCCCTCCACTTT.

The CDR3, as DNA: TGTGCCACCAAATGGGACTTTAACACCGGGGAGCTGTTTTTT. It specifies CATKWDFNTGELFF. The chain is built from TRBV6-5 and TRBJ2-2, with D perhaps TRBD2 (6 bases). Per germline, CDR1 MNHEY and CDR2 SVGAGI. The CDR3 runs 14 residues. V lost 10 bases to trimming and J lost 2 bases, with 14 bases between them.

In DNA form, the CDR3 reads TGTGCCAGCAGCCTATCCGGGGGCTGGTCGGGACAGCCCCAGCATTTT. The encoded protein is CASSLSGGWSGQPQHF. V and J are TRBV5-5 and TRBJ1-5; maybe TRBD1 (6 bases). This CDR3 region has 16 residues. Germline V CDR1 and CDR2: SGHKS, YYEKEE (reference sequence). Trimming took 4 bases from V and 7 from J, leaving 21 bases between them.

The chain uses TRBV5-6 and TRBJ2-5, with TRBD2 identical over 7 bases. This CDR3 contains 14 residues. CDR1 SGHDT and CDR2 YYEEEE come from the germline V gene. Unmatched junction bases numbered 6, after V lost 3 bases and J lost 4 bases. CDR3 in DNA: TGTGCCAGCAGCTCTGCGGGGGAGGGAGAGACCCAGTACTTC. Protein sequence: CASSSAGEGETQYF.

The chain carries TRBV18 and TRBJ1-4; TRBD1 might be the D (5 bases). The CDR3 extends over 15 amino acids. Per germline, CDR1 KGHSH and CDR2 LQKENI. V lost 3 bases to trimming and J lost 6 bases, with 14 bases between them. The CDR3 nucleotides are TGTGCCAGCTCACCTATCGGGGACGCCGATGAAAAACTGTTTTTT. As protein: CASSPIGDADEKLFF. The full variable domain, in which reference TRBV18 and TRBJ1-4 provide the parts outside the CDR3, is NAGVMQNPRHLVRRRGQEARLRCSPMKGHSHVYWYRQLPEEGLKFMVYLQKENIIDESGMPKERFSAEFPKEGPSILRIQQVVRGDSAAYFCASSPIGDADEKLFFGSGTQLSVL.

CDR3 nucleotides: TGTGCCAGCAGCTTAGCCGAAGGGATGTCCTCCTACAATGAGCAGTTCTTC. Translating gives CASSLAEGMSSYNEQFF. The rearrangement joins TRBV7-9 to TRBJ2-1; D not resolved. V lost 0 bases and J 0 bases, leaving 12 bases between the germline ends. The length of the CDR3 is 17 residues. Germline-derived CDR1 and CDR2 are SEHNR and FQNEAQ (reference sequence). The entire variable domain, with the rest obtained from reference TRBV7-9 and TRBJ2-1, is as follows: DTGVSQNPRHKITKRGQNVTFRCDPISEHNRLYWYRQTLGQGPEFLTYFQNEAQLEKSRLLSDRFSAERPKGSFSTLEIQRTEQGDSAMYLCASSLAEGMSSYNEQFFGPGTRLTVL.

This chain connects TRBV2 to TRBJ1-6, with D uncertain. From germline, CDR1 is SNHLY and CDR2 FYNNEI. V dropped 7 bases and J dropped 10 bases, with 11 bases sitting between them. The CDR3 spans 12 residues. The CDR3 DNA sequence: TGTGCCAGCAAGATCAGTCGGTCACCCCTCCACTTT. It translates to CASKISRSPLHF.

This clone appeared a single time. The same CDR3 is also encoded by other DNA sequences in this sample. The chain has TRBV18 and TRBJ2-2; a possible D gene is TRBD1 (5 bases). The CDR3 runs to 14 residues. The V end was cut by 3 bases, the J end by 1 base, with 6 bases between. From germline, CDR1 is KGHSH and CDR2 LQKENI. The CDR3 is CASSPQGNTGELFF. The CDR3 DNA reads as TGTGCCAGCTCACCCCAGGGGAACACCGGGGAGCTGTTTTTT. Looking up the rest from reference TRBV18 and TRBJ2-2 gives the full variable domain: NAGVMQNPRHLVRRRGQEARLRCSPMKGHSHVYWYRQLPEEGLKFMVYLQKENIIDESGMPKERFSAEFPKEGPSILRIQQVVRGDSAAYFCASSPQGNTGELFFGEGSRLTVL.

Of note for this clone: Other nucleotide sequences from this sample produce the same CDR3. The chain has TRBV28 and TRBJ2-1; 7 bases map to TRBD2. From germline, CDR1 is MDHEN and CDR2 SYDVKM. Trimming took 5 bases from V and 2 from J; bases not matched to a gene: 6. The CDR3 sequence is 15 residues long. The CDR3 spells CASSPGGGTYNEQFF. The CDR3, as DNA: TGTGCCAGCAGTCCCGGGGGAGGGACCTACAATGAGCAGTTCTTC.

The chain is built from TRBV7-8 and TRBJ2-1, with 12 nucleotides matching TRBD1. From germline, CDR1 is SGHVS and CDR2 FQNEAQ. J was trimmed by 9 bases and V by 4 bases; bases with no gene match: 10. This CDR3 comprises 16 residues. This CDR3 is CASSSTGTGGIGEQFF. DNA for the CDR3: TGTGCCAGCAGCTCCACCGGGACAGGGGGCATAGGTGAGCAGTTCTTC.

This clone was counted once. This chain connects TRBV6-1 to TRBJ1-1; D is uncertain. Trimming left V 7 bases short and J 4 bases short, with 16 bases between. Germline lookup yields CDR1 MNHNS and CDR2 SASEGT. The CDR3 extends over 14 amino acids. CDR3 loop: CASNWSNGITEAFF. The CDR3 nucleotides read TGTGCCAGCAATTGGTCTAATGGGATCACTGAAGCTTTCTTT.

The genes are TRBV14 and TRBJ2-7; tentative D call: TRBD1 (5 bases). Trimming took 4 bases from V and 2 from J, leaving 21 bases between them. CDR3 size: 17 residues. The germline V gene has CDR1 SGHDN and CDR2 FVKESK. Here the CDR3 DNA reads TGTGCCAGCAGCCCCCCTCTTCAGAAGGGGCCCCCCTACGAGCAGTACTTC. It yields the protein CASSPPLQKGPPYEQYF. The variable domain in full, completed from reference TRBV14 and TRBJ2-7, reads EAGVTQFPSHSVIEKGQTVTLRCDPISGHDNLYWYRRVMGKEIKFLLHFVKESKQDESGMPNNRFLAERTGGTYSTLKVQPAELEDSGVYFCASSPPLQKGPPYEQYFGPGTRLTVT.